The rows below give T cell receptor beta chains drawn from one sample of a study of T cells after somatic rescue of genetic block. The data were produced by immunoSEQ multiplex PCR, yet TCRdb's version contains in-frame clones alone and is incomplete. Among more than 70,000 clones listed, approximately 90% were seen once. The sample taken for sequencing was peripheral blood mononuclear cells (PBMCs). The receptors derive from a woman aged 18-29 years. Both conserved end residues are part of each CDR3. A D gene is named only where the DNA matches it firmly. Clone sizes are given selectively: once, few, many, or a class where the clone is expanded.

V gene,D gene,J gene,clone size,CDR3 protein,CDR3 DNA
TRBV9,NA,TRBJ1-1,NA,CASSVYLGLGVQTEAFF,TGTGCCAGCAGCGTATATTTAGGGCTGGGGGTGCAGACTGAAGCTTTCTTT
TRBV11-2,NA,TRBJ2-2,NA,CASSLGEGELFF,TGTGCCAGCAGCTTGGGGGAGGGGGAGCTGTTTTTT
TRBV7-6,NA,TRBJ2-1,NA,CASSFSGRDEQFF,TGTGCCAGCAGCTTTTCCGGGAGAGATGAGCAGTTCTTC
TRBV4-2,TRBD1,TRBJ1-3,once,CASSPGGGSVMAGSGNTIYF,TGTGCCAGCAGCCCTGGAGGGGGCTCTGTAATGGCGGGGTCTGGAAACACCATATATTTT
TRBV7-8,TRBD1,TRBJ1-2,NA,CASSLGTGPYGYTF,TGTGCCAGCAGCTTAGGGACAGGGCCCTATGGCTACACCTTC
TRBV4-1,TRBD2,TRBJ2-1,NA,CASSSGLAGYNEQFF,TGCGCCAGCAGCTCCGGACTAGCGGGGTACAATGAGCAGTTCTTC
TRBV19,NA,TRBJ1-2,NA,CASSIDQGSNYGYTF,TGTGCCAGTAGTATTGATCAAGGGAGTAACTATGGCTACACCTTC
TRBV28,TRBD1,TRBJ1-1,NA,CASSLSGDRMNTEAFF,TGTGCCAGCAGTTTATCGGGGGACAGGATGAACACTGAAGCTTTCTTT
TRBV5-1,NA,TRBJ2-5,NA,CASDTLGGAQETQYF,TGCGCCAGCGATACTCTGGGGGGGGCCCAAGAGACCCAGTACTTC
TRBV10-3,NA,TRBJ2-1,NA,CAISEFSVYNEQFF,TGTGCCATCAGTGAGTTTAGCGTGTACAATGAGCAGTTCTTC
TRBV6-1,NA,TRBJ1-5,NA,CASSEWGNQPQHF,TGTGCCAGCAGTGAATGGGGGAATCAGCCCCAGCATTTT